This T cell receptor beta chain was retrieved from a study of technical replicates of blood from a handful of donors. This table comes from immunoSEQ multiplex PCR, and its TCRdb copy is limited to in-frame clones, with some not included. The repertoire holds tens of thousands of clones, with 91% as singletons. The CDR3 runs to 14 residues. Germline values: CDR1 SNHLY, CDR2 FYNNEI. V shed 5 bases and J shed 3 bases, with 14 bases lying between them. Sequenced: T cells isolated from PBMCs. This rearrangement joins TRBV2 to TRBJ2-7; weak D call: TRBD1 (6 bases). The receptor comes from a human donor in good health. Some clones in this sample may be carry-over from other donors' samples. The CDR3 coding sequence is TGTGCCAGCAGTCCACCCTCCAGGGGCTACGAGCAGTACTTC. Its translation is CASSPPSRGYEQYF.